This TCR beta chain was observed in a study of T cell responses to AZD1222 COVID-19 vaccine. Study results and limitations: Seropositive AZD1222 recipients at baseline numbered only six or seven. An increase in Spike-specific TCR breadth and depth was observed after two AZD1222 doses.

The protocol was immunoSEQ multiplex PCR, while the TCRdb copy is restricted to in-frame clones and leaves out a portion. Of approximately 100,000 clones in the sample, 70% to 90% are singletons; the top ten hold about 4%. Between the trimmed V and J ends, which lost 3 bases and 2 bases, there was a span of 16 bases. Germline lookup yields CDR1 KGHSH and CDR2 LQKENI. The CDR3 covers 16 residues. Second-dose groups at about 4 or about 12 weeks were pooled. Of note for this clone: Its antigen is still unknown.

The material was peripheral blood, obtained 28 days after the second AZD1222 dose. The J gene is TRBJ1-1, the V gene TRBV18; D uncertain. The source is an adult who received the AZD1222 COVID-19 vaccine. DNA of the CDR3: TGTGCCAGCTCACCCGCCGGCGGCAGAACTAACACTGAAGCTTTCTTT. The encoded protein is CASSPAGGRTNTEAFF.